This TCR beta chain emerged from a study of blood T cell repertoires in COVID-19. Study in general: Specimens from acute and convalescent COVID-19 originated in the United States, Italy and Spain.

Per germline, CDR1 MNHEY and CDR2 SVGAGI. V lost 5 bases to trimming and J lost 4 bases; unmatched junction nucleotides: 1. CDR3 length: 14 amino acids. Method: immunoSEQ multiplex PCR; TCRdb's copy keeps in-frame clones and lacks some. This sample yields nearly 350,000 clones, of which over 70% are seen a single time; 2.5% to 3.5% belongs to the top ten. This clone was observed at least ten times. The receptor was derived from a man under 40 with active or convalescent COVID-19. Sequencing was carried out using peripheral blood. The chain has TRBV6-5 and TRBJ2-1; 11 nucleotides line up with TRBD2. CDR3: CASSRLAGYNEQFF. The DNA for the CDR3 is TGTGCCAGCAGTCGACTAGCGGGATACAATGAGCAGTTCTTC.